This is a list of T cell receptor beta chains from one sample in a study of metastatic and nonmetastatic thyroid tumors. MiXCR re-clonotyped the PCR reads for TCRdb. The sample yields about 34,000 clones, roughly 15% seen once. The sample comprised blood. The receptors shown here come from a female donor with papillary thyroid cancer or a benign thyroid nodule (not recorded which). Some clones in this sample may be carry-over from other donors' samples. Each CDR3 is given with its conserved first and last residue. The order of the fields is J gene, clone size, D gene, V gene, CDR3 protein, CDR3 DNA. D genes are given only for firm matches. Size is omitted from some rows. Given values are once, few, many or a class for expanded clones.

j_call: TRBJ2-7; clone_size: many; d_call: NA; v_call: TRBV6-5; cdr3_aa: CASSYDGSETYEQYF; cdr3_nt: TGTGCCAGCAGTTATGACGGGAGCGAAACCTACGAGCAGTACTTC
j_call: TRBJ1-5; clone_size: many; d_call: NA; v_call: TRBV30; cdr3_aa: CAWGLGGKGQPQHF; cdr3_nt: TGTGCCTGGGGGCTGGGGGGGAAAGGGCAGCCCCAGCATTTT
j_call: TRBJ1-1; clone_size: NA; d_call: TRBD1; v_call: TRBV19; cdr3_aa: CASRAGGATTGAFF; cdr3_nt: TGTGCCAGTCGGGCAGGGGGCGCGACAACTGGAGCTTTCTTT
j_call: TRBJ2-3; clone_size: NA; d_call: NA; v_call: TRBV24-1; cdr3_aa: CATSDPGRTDTQYF; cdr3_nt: TGTGCCACCAGTGATCCTGGTAGGACAGATACGCAGTATTTT
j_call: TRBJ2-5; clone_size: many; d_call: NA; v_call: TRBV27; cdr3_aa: CASSWGSQETQYF; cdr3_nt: TGTGCCAGCAGTTGGGGGTCCCAAGAGACCCAGTACTTC
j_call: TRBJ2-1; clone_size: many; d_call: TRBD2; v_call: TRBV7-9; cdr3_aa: CASSRASGRESYNEQFF; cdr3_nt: TGTGCCAGCAGCCGCGCTAGCGGGAGGGAATCCTACAATGAGCAGTTCTTC
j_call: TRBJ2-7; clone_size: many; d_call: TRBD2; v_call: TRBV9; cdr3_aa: CASSPRAGRYEQYF; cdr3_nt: TGTGCCAGCAGCCCACGAGCGGGGCGCTACGAGCAGTACTTC
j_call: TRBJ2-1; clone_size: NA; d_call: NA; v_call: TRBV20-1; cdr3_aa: CSSHGGFYNEQFF; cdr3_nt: TGCAGTTCTCACGGGGGATTTTACAATGAGCAGTTCTTC
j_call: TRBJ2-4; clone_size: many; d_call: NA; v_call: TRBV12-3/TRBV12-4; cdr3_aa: CASSQDGSTKNIQYF; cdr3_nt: TGTGCCAGCAGCCAGGACGGGTCAACCAAAAACATTCAGTACTTC
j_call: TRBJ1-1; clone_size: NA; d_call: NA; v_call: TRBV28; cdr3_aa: CASGIPLRDTEDLF; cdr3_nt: TGTGCCAGCGGAATCCCTCTTAGGGACACTGAAGATTTATTT
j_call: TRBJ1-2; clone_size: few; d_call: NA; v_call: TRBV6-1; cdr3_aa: CASSPPRDMGKGYTF; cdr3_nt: TGTGCCAGCAGTCCCCCGAGGGACATGGGAAAAGGCTACACCTTC
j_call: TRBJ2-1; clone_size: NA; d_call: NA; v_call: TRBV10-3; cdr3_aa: CAISEPTTTSNEQLF; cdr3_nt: TGCGCCATCAGTGAGCCGACCACCACCTCCAATGAGCAGCTCTTC
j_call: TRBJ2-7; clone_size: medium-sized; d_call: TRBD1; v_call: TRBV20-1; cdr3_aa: CSASHRDRDYEQYF; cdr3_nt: TGCAGTGCTAGCCACAGGGACAGGGACTACGAGCAGTACTTC
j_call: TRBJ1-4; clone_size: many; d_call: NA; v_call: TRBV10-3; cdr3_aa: CAISERTNEKLFF; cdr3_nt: TGTGCCATCAGTGAGAGGACAAATGAAAAACTGTTTTTT
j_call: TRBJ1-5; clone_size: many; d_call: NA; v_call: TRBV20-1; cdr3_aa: CSATLHSNQPQHF; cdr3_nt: TGCAGTGCAACGTTGCATAGCAATCAGCCCCAGCATTTT
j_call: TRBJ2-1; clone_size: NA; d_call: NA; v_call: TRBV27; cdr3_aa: CASIFPRDMGDEQFF; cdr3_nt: TGTGCCAGCATCTTCCCCCGGGACATGGGTGATGAGCAGTTCTTC
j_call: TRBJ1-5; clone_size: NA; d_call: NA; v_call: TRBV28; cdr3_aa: CASRPGGLGVGYSNQPQHF; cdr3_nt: TGTGCCAGCAGGCCTGGGGGGTTGGGTGTGGGTTATAGCAATCAGCCCCAGCATTTT